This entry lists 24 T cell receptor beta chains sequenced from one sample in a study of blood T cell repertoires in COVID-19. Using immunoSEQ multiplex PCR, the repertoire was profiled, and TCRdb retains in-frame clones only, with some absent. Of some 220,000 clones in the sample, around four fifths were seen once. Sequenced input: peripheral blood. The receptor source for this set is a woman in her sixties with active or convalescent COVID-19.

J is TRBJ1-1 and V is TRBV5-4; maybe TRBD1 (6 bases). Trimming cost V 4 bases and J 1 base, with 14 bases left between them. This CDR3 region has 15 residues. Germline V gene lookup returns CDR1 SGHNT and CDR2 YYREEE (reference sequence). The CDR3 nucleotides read TGTGCCAGCAGCCAAACCGGGACACCGAACACTGAAGCTTTCTTT. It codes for CASSQTGTPNTEAFF.

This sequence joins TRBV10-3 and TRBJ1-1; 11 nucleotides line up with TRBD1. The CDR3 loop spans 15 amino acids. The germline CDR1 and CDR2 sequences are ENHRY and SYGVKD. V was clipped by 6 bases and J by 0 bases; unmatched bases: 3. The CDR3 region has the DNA TGTGCCATCAGCCGGACAGGGGGCTTGAACACTGAAGCTTTCTTT. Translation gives CAISRTGGLNTEAFF.

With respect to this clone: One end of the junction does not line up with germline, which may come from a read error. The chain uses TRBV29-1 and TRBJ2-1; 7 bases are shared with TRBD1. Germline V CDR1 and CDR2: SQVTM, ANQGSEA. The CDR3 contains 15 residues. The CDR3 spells CSVEDGTASDNEQFF. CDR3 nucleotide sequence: TGCAGCGTTGAAGACGGGACAGCCTCCGACAATGAGCAGTTCTTC.

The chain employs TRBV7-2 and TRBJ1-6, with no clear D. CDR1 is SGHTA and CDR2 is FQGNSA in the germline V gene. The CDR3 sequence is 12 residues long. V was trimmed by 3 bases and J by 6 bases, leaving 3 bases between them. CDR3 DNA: TGTGCCAGCAGCTTGAGTAATTCACCCCTCCACTTT. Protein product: CASSLSNSPLHF. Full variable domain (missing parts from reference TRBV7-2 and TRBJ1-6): GAGVSQSPSNKVTEKGKDVELRCDPISGHTALYWYRQSLGQGLEFLIYFQGNSAPDKSGLPSDRFSAERTGGSVSTLTIQRTQQEDSAVYLCASSLSNSPLHFGNGTRLTVT.

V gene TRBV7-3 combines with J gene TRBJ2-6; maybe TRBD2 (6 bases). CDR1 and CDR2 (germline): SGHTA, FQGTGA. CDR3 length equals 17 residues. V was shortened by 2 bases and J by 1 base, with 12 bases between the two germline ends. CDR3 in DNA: TGTGCCAGCAGCTTAGTGGCGGGACTGTCTGGGGCCAACGTCCTGACTTTC. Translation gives CASSLVAGLSGANVLTF. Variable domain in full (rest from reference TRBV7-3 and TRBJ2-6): GAGVSQTPSNKVTEKGKYVELRCDPISGHTALYWYRQSLGQGPEFLIYFQGTGAADDSGLPNDRFFAVRPEGSVSTLKIQRTERGDSAVYLCASSLVAGLSGANVLTFGAGSRLTVL.

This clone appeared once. CDR3: CASRDPGQDYGYTF. For the CDR3, the DNA is TGTGCCAGCAGGGATCCGGGACAGGACTATGGCTACACCTTC. This rearrangement joins TRBV25-1 to TRBJ1-2; TRBD1 agrees at 8 bases. With V trimmed by 6 bases and J by 3 bases, 6 bases remained unmatched. The CDR3 contains 14 residues. Germline CDR1 reads MGHDK; CDR2 reads SYGVNS.

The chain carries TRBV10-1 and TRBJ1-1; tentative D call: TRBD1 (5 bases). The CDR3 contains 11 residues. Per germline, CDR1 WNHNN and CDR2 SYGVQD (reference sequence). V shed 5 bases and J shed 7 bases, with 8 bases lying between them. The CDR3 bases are TGCGCCAGCAGTACGGGACTTGAAGCTTTCTTT. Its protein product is CASSTGLEAFF.

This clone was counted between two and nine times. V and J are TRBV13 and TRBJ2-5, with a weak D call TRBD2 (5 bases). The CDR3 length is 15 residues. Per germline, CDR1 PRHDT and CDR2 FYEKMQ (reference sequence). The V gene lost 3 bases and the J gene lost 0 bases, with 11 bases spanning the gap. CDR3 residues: CASSFRKRYQETQYF. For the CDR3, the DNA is TGTGCCAGCAGCTTTAGAAAGCGGTACCAAGAGACCCAGTACTTC.

The CDR3 nucleotides read TGTGCCACCAGCAGAGATCGGGGAGACGGTCGGTATGGCTACACCTTC. It is translated as CATSRDRGDGRYGYTF. The genes are TRBV15 and TRBJ1-2; the D is unclear. Trimming took off 0 bases at V and 5 bases at J, with 16 bases between the two ends. CDR1 LNHNV and CDR2 YYDKDF come from the germline V gene (reference sequence). This CDR3 comprises 16 residues.

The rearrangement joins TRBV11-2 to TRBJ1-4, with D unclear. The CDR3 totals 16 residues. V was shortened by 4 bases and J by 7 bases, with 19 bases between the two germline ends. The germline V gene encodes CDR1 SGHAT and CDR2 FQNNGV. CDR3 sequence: CASSSIAGPRGEKLFF. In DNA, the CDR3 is TGTGCCAGCAGCTCGATAGCAGGCCCGCGGGGTGAAAAACTGTTTTTT.

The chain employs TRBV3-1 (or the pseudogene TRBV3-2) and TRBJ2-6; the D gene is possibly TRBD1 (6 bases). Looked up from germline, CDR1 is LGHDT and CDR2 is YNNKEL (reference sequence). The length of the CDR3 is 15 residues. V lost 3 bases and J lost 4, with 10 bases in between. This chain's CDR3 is CASSQGAGGANVLTF. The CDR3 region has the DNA TGTGCCAGCAGCCAGGGGGCGGGCGGGGCCAACGTCCTGACTTTC.

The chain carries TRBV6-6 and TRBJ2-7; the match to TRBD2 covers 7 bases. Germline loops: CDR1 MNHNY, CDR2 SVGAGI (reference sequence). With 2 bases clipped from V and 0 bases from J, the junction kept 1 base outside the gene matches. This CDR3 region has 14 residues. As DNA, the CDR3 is TGTGCCAGCAGTTACGGGACTACCTCCTACGAGCAGTACTTC. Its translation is CASSYGTTSYEQYF.

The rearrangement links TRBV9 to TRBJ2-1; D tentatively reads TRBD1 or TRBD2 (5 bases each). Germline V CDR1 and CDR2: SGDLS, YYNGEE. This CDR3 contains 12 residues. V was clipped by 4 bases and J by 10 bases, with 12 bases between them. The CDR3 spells CASSLGEYEQFF. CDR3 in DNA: TGTGCCAGCAGCCTAGGGGAGTACGAGCAGTTCTTC.

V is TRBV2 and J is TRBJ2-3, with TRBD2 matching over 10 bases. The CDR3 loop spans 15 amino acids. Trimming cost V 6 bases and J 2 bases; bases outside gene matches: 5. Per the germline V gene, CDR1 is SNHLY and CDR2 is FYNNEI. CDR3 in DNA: TGTGCCAGCAGACTCGGGACTAGCGACACAGATACGCAGTATTTT. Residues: CASRLGTSDTDTQYF.

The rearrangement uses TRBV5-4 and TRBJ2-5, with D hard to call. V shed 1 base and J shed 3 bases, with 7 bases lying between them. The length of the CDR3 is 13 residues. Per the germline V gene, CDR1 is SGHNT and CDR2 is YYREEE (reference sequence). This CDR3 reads CASSLFSEETQYF. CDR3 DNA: TGTGCCAGCAGCTTGTTTTCGGAAGAGACCCAGTACTTC.

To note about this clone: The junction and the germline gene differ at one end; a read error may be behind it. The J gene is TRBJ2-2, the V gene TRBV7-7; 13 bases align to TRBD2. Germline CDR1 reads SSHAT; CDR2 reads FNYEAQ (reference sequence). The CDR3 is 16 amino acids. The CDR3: CASSLTSGGNTGELFF. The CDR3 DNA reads TGTGCTAGCAGCTTGACTAGCGGGGGGAATACCGGGGAGCTGTTTTTT. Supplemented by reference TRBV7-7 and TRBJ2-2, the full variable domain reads GAGVSQSPRYKVTKRGQDVTLRCDPISSHATLYWYQQALGQGPEFLTYFNYEAQPDKSGLPSDRFSAERPEGSISTLTIQRTEQRDSAMYRCASSLTSGGNTGELFFGEGSRLTVL.

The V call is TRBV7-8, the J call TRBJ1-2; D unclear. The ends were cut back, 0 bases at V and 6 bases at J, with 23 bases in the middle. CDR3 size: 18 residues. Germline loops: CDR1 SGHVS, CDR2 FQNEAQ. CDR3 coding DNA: TGTGCCAGCAGCTTAGCCTTAAGATCGTCTAAGCCTAGGAATGGCTACACCTTC. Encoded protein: CASSLALRSSKPRNGYTF.

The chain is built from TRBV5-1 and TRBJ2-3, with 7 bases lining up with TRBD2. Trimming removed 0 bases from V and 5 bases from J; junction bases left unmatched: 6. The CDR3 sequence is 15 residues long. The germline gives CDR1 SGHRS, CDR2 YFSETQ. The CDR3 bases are TGCGCCAGCAGCTTGGTGTCTAGCGGACAAGATACGCAGTATTTT. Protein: CASSLVSSGQDTQYF.

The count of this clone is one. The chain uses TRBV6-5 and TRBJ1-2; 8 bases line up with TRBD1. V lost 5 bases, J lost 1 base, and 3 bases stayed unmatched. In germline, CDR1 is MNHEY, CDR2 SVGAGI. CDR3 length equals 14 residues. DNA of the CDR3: TGTGCCAGCAGTCGGGACAGGTATAACTATGGCTACACCTTC. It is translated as CASSRDRYNYGYTF.

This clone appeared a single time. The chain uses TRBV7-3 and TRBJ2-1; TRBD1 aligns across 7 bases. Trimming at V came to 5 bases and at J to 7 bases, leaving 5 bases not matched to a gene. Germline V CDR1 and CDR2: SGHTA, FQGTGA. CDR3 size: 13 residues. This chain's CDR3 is CASSPDRENEQFF. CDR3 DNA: TGTGCCAGCAGCCCCGACAGGGAGAATGAGCAGTTCTTC. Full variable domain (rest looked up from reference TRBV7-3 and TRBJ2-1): GAGVSQTPSNKVTEKGKYVELRCDPISGHTALYWYRQSLGQGPEFLIYFQGTGAADDSGLPNDRFFAVRPEGSVSTLKIQRTERGDSAVYLCASSPDRENEQFFGPGTRLTVL.

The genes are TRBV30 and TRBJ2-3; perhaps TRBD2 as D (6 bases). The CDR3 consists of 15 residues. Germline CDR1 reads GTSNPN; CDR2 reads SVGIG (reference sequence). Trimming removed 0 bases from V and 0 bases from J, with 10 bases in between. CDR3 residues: CAWSVYRGSTDTQYF. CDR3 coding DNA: TGTGCCTGGAGTGTATACCGGGGGAGCACAGATACGCAGTATTTT.

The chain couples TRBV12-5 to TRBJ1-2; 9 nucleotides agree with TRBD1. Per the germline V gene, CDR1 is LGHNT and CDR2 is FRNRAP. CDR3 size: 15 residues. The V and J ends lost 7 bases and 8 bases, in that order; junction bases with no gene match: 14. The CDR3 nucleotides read TGTGCTAGTGTGCGGACAGGGGCCGCGGTCGAGGGCTACACCTTC. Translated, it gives CASVRTGAAVEGYTF.

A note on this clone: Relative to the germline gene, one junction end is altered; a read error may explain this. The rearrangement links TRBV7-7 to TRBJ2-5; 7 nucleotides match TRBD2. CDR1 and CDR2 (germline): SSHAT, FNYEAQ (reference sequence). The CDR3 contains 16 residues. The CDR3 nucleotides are TGTGCTAGCAGCTCCAGTCTAGCGGACTACCAAGAGACCCAGTACTTC. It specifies CASSSSLADYQETQYF.

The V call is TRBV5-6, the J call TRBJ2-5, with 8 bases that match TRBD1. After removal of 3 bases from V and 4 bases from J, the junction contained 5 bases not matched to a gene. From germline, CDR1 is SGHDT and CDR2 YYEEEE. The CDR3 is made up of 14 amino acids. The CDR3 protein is CASSSTGAVETQYF. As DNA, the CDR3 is TGTGCCAGCAGCTCGACAGGGGCGGTAGAGACCCAGTACTTC.